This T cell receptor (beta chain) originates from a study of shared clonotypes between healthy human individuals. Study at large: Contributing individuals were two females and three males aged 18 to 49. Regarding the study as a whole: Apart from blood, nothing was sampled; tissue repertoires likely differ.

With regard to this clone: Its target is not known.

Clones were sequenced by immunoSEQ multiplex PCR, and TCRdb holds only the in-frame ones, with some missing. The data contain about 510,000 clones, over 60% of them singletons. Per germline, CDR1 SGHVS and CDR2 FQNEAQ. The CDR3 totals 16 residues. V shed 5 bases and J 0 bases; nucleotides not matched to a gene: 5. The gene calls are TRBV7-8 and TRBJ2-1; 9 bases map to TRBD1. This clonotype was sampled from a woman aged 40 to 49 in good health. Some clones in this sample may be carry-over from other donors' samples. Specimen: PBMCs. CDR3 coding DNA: TGTGCCAGCAGCGTCCGACAGGGGGGCTCCTACAATGAGCAGTTCTTC. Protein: CASSVRQGGSYNEQFF.